The subject of this entry is one T cell receptor (beta chain). The entry originates in a study of blood T cell repertoires in COVID-19. About the research overall: Collection of acute and convalescent COVID-19 samples took place in the United States, Italy and Spain.

Individuals aged about 18 to 95 years were recruited from fewer than 25 US areas. Symptom resolution, clearance, or two negative PCRs marked the recovered donors of Cohort 3. Original handling: Nucleated cell counts were estimated from reference gene primer amplification. The assay was immunoSEQ multiplex PCR, and TCRdb's table has in-frame clones only and misses some. V, J and clone size were drawn from that table, and D and trimming were deduced from the DNA. Of about 380,000 clones listed, more than 75% are singletons. There are 14 residues in the CDR3. Looked up from germline, CDR1 is PRHDT and CDR2 is FYEKMQ (reference sequence). V was trimmed by 6 bases and J by 3 bases, leaving 14 bases between them.

The sequence was collected from a woman aged 18-29 years who had recovered from COVID-19. The sequenced material came from PBMCs or T cells enriched from blood (not recorded which). The rearrangement joins TRBV13 to TRBJ1-1, with TRBD1 as a possible D gene (5 bases). In nucleotides, the CDR3 is TGTGCCAGCAGGCGGGGCAGGGTCGACACTGAAGCTTTCTTT. Protein: CASRRGRVDTEAFF.